A single sample gave rise to the 32 T cell receptor beta chains below, sequenced in a study of cytomegalovirus exposure and HLA in healthy donors. The PCR contained 60 Vbeta and 13 Jbeta primers. The table came from immunoSEQ multiplex PCR; TCRdb's copy has only in-frame clones and leaves some out. The table lists about 130,000 clones, around three quarters of them singletons. The sample consisted of PBMCs. The receptors originated from a man younger than 40 in good health.

V usage is TRBV14 and J usage is TRBJ2-1; D unresolved. The CDR3 has 14 amino acids. Looked up from germline, CDR1 is SGHDN and CDR2 is FVKESK. Trimming pared 2 bases from V and 0 bases from J, leaving 5 bases between. The CDR3 DNA reads as TGTGCCAGCAGCCAATCCAGCTCCTACAATGAGCAGTTCTTC. It yields the protein CASSQSSSYNEQFF.

The chain employs TRBV28 and TRBJ2-7; TRBD2 matches 11 bases. J gave up 2 bases and V 5 bases, and 2 bases lay outside the gene matches. This CDR3 spans 14 amino acids. Looked up from germline, CDR1 is MDHEN and CDR2 is SYDVKM. The CDR3 sequence: CASSPLAGAYEQYF. The CDR3 DNA sequence: TGTGCCAGCAGTCCACTAGCGGGGGCCTACGAGCAGTACTTC.

The chain employs TRBV2 and TRBJ2-7, with a tentative D call TRBD1 (5 bases). Trimming removed 1 base at V and 3 bases at J, with 7 bases between. CDR3 size: 13 residues. Per germline, CDR1 SNHLY and CDR2 FYNNEI. CDR3 DNA sequence: TGTGCCAGCAGTGAAGAGGGGTACTACGAGCAGTACTTC. It is translated as CASSEEGYYEQYF.

The chain couples TRBV2 to TRBJ2-1; possible D gene TRBD2, 5 bases. CDR1 and CDR2 from the germline V gene are SNHLY and FYNNEI. The CDR3 is made up of 14 amino acids. V gave up 3 bases and J gave up 9 bases, with 15 bases separating them. As DNA, the CDR3 is TGTGCCAGCAGTGACCTCCGGAGGTCCCTTGAGCAGTTCTTC. Protein sequence: CASSDLRRSLEQFF.

The CDR3 loop reads CASSFSGGSNEKLFF. The DNA for the CDR3 is TGTGCCAGCAGTTTCTCAGGGGGGTCTAATGAAAAACTGTTTTTT. V is TRBV28 and J is TRBJ1-4; TRBD1 matches at 7 bases. There are 15 residues in the CDR3. V lost 3 bases to trimming and J lost 3 bases; unmatched junction nucleotides: 4. The germline V gene encodes CDR1 MDHEN and CDR2 SYDVKM.

The chain is built from TRBV11-1 and TRBJ2-7, with no clear D. The CDR3 consists of 11 residues. Germline CDR1 is SGHAT and CDR2 is FQDESV (reference sequence). Trimming removed 4 bases from V and 6 bases from J, with 7 bases in between. The DNA of the CDR3 is TGTGCCAGCAGCTCCTATCGCGAGCAGTACTTC. This translates into CASSSYREQYF.

V and J are TRBV25-1 and TRBJ2-1; the D gene is possibly TRBD2 (5 bases). V shed 8 bases and J shed 9 bases, with 14 bases lying between them. This CDR3 spans 12 amino acids. Germline-derived CDR1 and CDR2 are MGHDK and SYGVNS. The DNA of the CDR3 is TGTGCCAGCGCCAAGGGAGTGGGTGAGCAGTTCTTC. This gives the protein CASAKGVGEQFF.

This clone has just one count. The J gene is TRBJ2-2, the V gene TRBV6-6; D perhaps matches TRBD2 (6 bases). The CDR3 has 14 amino acids. Trimming removed 11 bases from V and 1 base from J, with 14 bases in between. The germline CDR1 and CDR2 sequences are MNHNY and SVGAGI (reference sequence). CDR3 protein: CAGGTGENTGELFF. The CDR3 bases are TGTGCCGGGGGGACTGGGGAGAACACCGGGGAGCTGTTTTTT.

This clone was detected a few times. The chain links TRBV5-1 to TRBJ1-6, with D possibly matching TRBD1 (5 bases). CDR1 SGHRS and CDR2 YFSETQ come from the germline V gene. The CDR3 runs to 15 residues. V lost 0 bases and J 12 bases, leaving 16 bases between the germline ends. The CDR3 coding sequence is TGCGCCAGCAGCTTGGAGGACGGGGGGAGCCGACCCCTCCACTTT. Its translation: CASSLEDGGSRPLHF.

The V call is TRBV5-4, the J call TRBJ1-4; weak D call: TRBD1 (6 bases). Germline-derived CDR1 and CDR2 are SGHNT and YYREEE (reference sequence). The V end lost 0 bases, the J end lost 3 bases, and 9 bases lay between the germline ends. The CDR3 loop spans 15 amino acids. The CDR3 DNA reads TGTGCCAGCAGCTTGGCAGGGGCCTCTAATGAAAAACTGTTTTTT. It codes for CASSLAGASNEKLFF.

The rearrangement links TRBV5-1 to TRBJ2-1; 11 bases fit TRBD2. The junction had 17 bases not matched to a gene; V was cut back by 4 bases and J by 8 bases. The CDR3 runs 18 residues. Germline lookup yields CDR1 SGHRS and CDR2 YFSETQ. This chain's CDR3 is CASSPKPSGRPIGDEQFF. DNA of the CDR3: TGCGCCAGCAGCCCCAAACCTAGCGGGAGGCCGATCGGGGATGAGCAGTTCTTC.

This clone was counted a single time. This chain joins TRBV5-1 and TRBJ1-1, with D perhaps TRBD1 (5 bases). Germline V lookup: CDR1 SGHRS, CDR2 YFSETQ. V lost 0 bases and J 1 base, leaving 7 bases between the germline ends. The CDR3 runs to 14 residues. This CDR3 is CASSLAGPNTEAFF. Written as DNA, the CDR3 is TGCGCCAGCAGCTTGGCAGGGCCGAACACTGAAGCTTTCTTT. The full variable domain, with the rest looked up from reference TRBV5-1 and TRBJ1-1, is KAGVTQTPRYLIKTRGQQVTLSCSPISGHRSVSWYQQTPGQGLQFLFEYFSETQRNKGNFPGRFSGRQFSNSRSEMNVSTLELGDSALYLCASSLAGPNTEAFFGQGTRLTVV.

V gene TRBV28 combines with J gene TRBJ2-1, with a possible D match to TRBD2 (6 bases). The germline V and J ends were trimmed by 8 bases and 10 bases, with 18 bases remaining between them. Germline V CDR1 and CDR2: MDHEN, SYDVKM. The CDR3 sequence is 13 residues long. The CDR3 nucleotides read TGTGCCAGCGGGGGAGGAGCGCACAGGGAGCAGTTCTTC. This codes for CASGGGAHREQFF.

This chain joins TRBV28 and TRBJ2-5; 10 positions match TRBD2. The CDR3 runs 14 residues. Per the germline V gene, CDR1 is MDHEN and CDR2 is SYDVKM. V shed 5 bases, J shed 4 bases, and the junction held 4 bases outside the gene matches. The CDR3 sequence is CASSSLAGVETQYF. The CDR3, as DNA: TGTGCCAGCAGTAGCCTAGCGGGAGTAGAGACCCAGTACTTC.

J is TRBJ2-3 and V is TRBV5-6, with 7 bases that match TRBD1. With V trimmed by 7 bases and J by 2 bases, 7 bases remained unmatched. The CDR3 is 14 amino acids. Germline V gene data show CDR1 as SGHDT and CDR2 as YYEEEE. The chain's CDR3 is CASSLTGPTDTQYF. The CDR3 DNA is TGTGCCAGCTCCCTGACAGGGCCCACAGATACGCAGTATTTT.

The chain combines TRBV7-2 with TRBJ2-5; D is ambiguous. Germline V gene data show CDR1 as SGHTA and CDR2 as FQGNSA. V was trimmed by 1 base and J by 2 bases, leaving 11 bases between them. The CDR3 has 15 residues. The CDR3 DNA reads as TGTGCCAGCAGCTTAGTCCCCCTTACACAAGAGACCCAGTACTTC. It codes for CASSLVPLTQETQYF.

The genes are TRBV7-2 and TRBJ1-2; D is ambiguous. V lost 1 base and J 8 bases, leaving 14 bases between the germline ends. Germline V gives CDR1 SGHTA, CDR2 FQGNSA. The CDR3 totals 14 residues. This chain's CDR3 is CASSLDFFAGGYTF. The CDR3 DNA is TGTGCCAGCAGCTTAGACTTCTTCGCCGGGGGCTACACCTTC.

This clone has a handful of counts. The chain employs TRBV19 and TRBJ2-7; 7 bases map to TRBD1. V was clipped by 6 bases and J by 0 bases; unmatched bases: 5. Germline loops: CDR1 LNHDA, CDR2 SQIVND (reference sequence). This CDR3 is 14 amino acids long. CDR3 in amino acids: CASSPTGSSYEQYF. The CDR3 coding sequence is TGTGCCAGTAGCCCGACAGGGAGCTCCTACGAGCAGTACTTC.

This chain uses TRBV11-3 with TRBJ2-1; D is possibly TRBD1 (5 bases). V was trimmed by 1 base and J by 13 bases, leaving 11 bases between them. This CDR3 is built from 12 residues. The V gene's germline CDR1 is SGHNT and CDR2 YENEEA. The CDR3 reads CASSLGTGPQFF. CDR3 nucleotide sequence: TGTGCCAGCAGCTTAGGTACAGGCCCCCAGTTCTTC.

V and J are TRBV5-4 and TRBJ2-5; 8 nucleotides agree with TRBD2. Near its end, the DNA agrees better with TRBJ2-7, so the J call may be wrong. CDR1 and CDR2 (germline): SGHNT, YYREEE (reference sequence). CDR3 size: 14 residues. The CDR3 DNA reads TGTGCCAGCAGCTTTAGCGGGACTAGCTACGAGCAGTACTTC. It translates to CASSFSGTSYEQYF.

The chain has TRBV18 and TRBJ2-3; 14 bases align to TRBD2. Trimming took 6 bases from V and 6 from J; bases not matched to a gene: 8. The CDR3 length is 16 residues. Looked up from germline, CDR1 is KGHSH and CDR2 is LQKENI. The CDR3 nucleotides read TGTGCCAGCTCCGAGCCGGGACTAGCGGGAGTGGATACGCAGTATTTT. This gives the protein CASSEPGLAGVDTQYF.

CDR3 in amino acids: CASSNRRGGGGGDEQFF. The CDR3 DNA reads TGCGCCAGCAGTAACCGGCGCGGGGGCGGCGGAGGGGATGAGCAGTTCTTC. The chain joins TRBV4-3 to TRBJ2-1, with D perhaps TRBD2 (7 bases). CDR1 and CDR2 from the germline V gene are LGHNA and YSLEER. V shed 6 bases and J shed 8 bases, with 26 bases lying between them. This CDR3 is built from 17 residues.

Notes on this clone: A read error may produce the germline difference seen at one junction end. CDR3 amino acids: CSSSNPGAQETQYF. The CDR3 DNA reads TGTTCCAGCAGCAACCCGGGAGCACAAGAGACCCAGTACTTC. The chain carries TRBV7-9 and TRBJ2-5; maybe TRBD2 (6 bases). The V gene's germline CDR1 is SEHNR and CDR2 FQNEAQ (reference sequence). CDR3 length: 14 amino acids.

J is TRBJ2-7 and V is TRBV6-5, with D maybe TRBD2 (5 bases). There are 14 residues in the CDR3. Looked up from germline, CDR1 is MNHEY and CDR2 is SVGAGI. V was trimmed by 3 bases and J by 4 bases, leaving 13 bases between them. CDR3 region: CASSYEGLAYEQYF. The CDR3 DNA is TGTGCCAGCAGTTATGAGGGCCTTGCTTACGAGCAGTACTTC.

The V call is TRBV7-3, the J call TRBJ2-5; 7 bases fit TRBD2. With 1 base clipped from V and 4 bases from J, the junction kept 3 bases outside the gene matches. Germline assignment: CDR1 SGHTA and CDR2 FQGTGA. The CDR3 sequence is 14 residues long. CDR3 residues: CASSLMGGVETQYF. The CDR3 DNA sequence: TGTGCCAGCAGCTTAATGGGAGGGGTAGAGACCCAGTACTTC.

The V and J genes are TRBV12-5 and TRBJ2-1; D might be TRBD1 (5 bases). The V end was cut by 0 bases, the J end by 7 bases, with 13 bases between. The germline V gene encodes CDR1 LGHNT and CDR2 FRNRAP. The CDR3 loop spans 15 amino acids. The chain's CDR3 is CASGLVPLRVNEQFF. The CDR3 nucleotides read TGTGCTAGTGGTTTGGTACCGCTCAGGGTGAATGAGCAGTTCTTC.

The chain couples TRBV11-3 to TRBJ2-1; 9 bases align to TRBD1. The germline CDR1 and CDR2 sequences are SGHNT and YENEEA. This CDR3 region has 16 residues. V shed 1 base, J shed 6 bases, and the junction held 7 bases outside the gene matches. CDR3 loop: CASSLGRDRVRNEQFF. The CDR3 DNA is TGTGCCAGCAGCTTAGGCCGGGACAGGGTCCGCAATGAGCAGTTCTTC.

V usage is TRBV6-7 and J usage is TRBJ2-5; 13 positions match TRBD2. TRBV6-7 is given ORF status, its function remaining uncertain. Trimming cost V 5 bases and J 5 bases; bases outside gene matches: 14. The CDR3 has 18 amino acids. Here the CDR3 reads CASSRTSGSLLGGETQYF. The CDR3 region has the DNA TGTGCCAGCAGTCGGACTAGCGGGAGTCTTCTTGGCGGGGAGACCCAGTACTTC.

In this sample, this clone turned up a few times. The chain employs TRBV7-3 and TRBJ2-1; TRBD2 agrees at 8 bases. The germline V gene encodes CDR1 SGHTA and CDR2 FQGTGA. The V and J ends lost 4 bases and 4 bases, in that order; junction bases with no gene match: 6. The CDR3 has 15 amino acids. CDR3 DNA: TGTGCCAGCAGCTATCGGCTAGCGGGTTACAATGAGCAGTTCTTC. It codes for CASSYRLAGYNEQFF.

The gene calls are TRBV13 and TRBJ2-5; TRBD2 matches at 7 bases. Gene TRBJ2-7 matches the end of the DNA better, so the J call may be wrong. The germline gives CDR1 PRHDT, CDR2 FYEKMQ (reference sequence). This CDR3 is 14 amino acids long. CDR3 nucleotide sequence: TGTGCCAGCAGCCTCACTAGCGCCAGCTACGAGCAGTACTTC. Its translation is CASSLTSASYEQYF.

The chain uses TRBV6-6 and TRBJ1-5; TRBD1 agrees at 11 bases. The CDR3 totals 16 residues. The junction had 5 bases not matched to a gene; V was cut back by 2 bases and J by 5 bases. CDR1 and CDR2 (germline): MNHNY, SVGAGI (reference sequence). CDR3 residues: CASSYPGTGGDQPQHF. The DNA for the CDR3 is TGTGCCAGCAGTTACCCCGGGACAGGGGGGGATCAGCCCCAGCATTTT.

This chain uses TRBV7-9 with TRBJ1-2; 9 bases fit TRBD1. Losses at the gene ends were 5 bases for V and 2 bases for J; bases not matched to a gene: 3. The CDR3 is made up of 14 amino acids. Germline CDR1 is SEHNR and CDR2 is FQNEAQ (reference sequence). The CDR3 protein is CASSEGTGNYGYTF. In nucleotides, the CDR3 is TGTGCCAGCAGCGAAGGGACAGGGAACTATGGCTACACCTTC.